Given below is one T cell receptor beta chain in context. The antigen remains undetermined. Using immunoSEQ multiplex PCR, the repertoire was profiled, and TCRdb retains in-frame clones only, with some absent. The sample has roughly 23,000 clones; roughly 89% are singletons. This sample was included in a study of T cells in localized non-small cell lung cancer. Whole-study results and caveats: Uninvolved adjacent lung had higher T cell clonality than tumor and all other tissues. Researchers found a median around 61 of the top 100 tumor clones in adjacent lung. Sequencing, confined to only one tumor region, leaves heterogeneity possible.

V dropped 0 bases and J dropped 8; count of bases not matched to a gene: 9. The CDR3 totals 16 residues. Germline CDR1 LGHNT, CDR2 FRNRAP. The receptor was isolated from an older male donor with stage I squamous cell lung carcinoma. Sequencing was performed on peripheral blood, taken before any cancer treatment. The genes are TRBV12-5 and TRBJ2-1; 8 positions agree with TRBD2. The CDR3 DNA reads TGTGCTAGTGGTTTGGTAGTGTCGGGGGGGGCCTATGAGCAGTTCTTC. Encoded protein: CASGLVVSGGAYEQFF.